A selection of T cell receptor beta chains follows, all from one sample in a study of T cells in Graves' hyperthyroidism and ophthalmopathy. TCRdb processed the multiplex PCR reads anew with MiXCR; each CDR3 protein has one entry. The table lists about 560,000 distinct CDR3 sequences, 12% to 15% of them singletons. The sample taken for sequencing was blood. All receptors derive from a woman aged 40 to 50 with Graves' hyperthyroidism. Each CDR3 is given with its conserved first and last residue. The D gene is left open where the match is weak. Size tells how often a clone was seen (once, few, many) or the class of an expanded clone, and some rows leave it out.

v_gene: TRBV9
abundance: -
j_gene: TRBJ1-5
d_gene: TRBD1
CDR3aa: CASSPGQGRHQPQHF
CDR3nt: TGTGCCAGCAGCCCGGGACAGGGGCGGCATCAGCCCCAGCATTTT

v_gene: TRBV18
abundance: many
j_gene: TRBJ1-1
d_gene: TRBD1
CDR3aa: CASSSYGTVQRTEAFF
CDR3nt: TGTGCCAGCTCATCTTACGGGACAGTACAGCGCACTGAAGCTTTCTTT

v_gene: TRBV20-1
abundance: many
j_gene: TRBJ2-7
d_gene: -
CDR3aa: CSARDSLTLSSYEQYF
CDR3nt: TGCAGTGCTAGAGATTCGCTTACTCTAAGCTCCTACGAGCAGTACTTC

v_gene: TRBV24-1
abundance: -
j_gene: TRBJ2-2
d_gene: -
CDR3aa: CAINARESGTGELFF
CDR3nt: TGTGCCATCAACGCCCGGGAGTCGGGCACCGGGGAGCTGTTTTTT

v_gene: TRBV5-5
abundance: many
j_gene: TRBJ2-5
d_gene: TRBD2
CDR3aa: CASSNGLAGRSDF
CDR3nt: TGTGCCAGCAGTAACGGACTAGCGGGAAGGTCGGACTTC

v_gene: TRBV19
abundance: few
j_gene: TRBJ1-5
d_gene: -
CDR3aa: CASSITENQPQHF
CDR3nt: TGTGCCAGTAGTATAACAGAGAATCAGCCCCAGCATTTT

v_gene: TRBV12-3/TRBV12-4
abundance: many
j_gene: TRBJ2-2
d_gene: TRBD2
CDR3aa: CASSRPGLGATGELFF
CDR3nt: TGTGCCAGCAGCAGACCGGGACTAGGGGCAACCGGGGAGCTGTTTTTT

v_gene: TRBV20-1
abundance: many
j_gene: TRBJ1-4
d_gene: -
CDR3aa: CSASRGDQEKLFF
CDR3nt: TGCAGTGCTAGTAGGGGGGATCAGGAAAAACTGTTTTTT

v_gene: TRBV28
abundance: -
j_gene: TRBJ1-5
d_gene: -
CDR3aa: CASSFSGSYSNQPQHF
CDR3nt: TGTGCCAGCAGTTTTTCCGGGAGTTATAGCAATCAGCCCCAGCATTTT

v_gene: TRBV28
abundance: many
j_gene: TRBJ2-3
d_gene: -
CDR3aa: CASTLGSGSTDTQYF
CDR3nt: TGTGCCAGCACCTTGGGAAGCGGGTCTACAGATACGCAGTATTTT

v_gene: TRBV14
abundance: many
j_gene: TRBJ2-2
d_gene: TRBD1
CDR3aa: CASRQGQTNTGELFF
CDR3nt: TGTGCCAGCAGACAGGGACAGACGAACACCGGGGAGCTGTTTTTT

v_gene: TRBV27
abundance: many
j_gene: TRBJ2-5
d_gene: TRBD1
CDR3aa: CASSPNDWTGPETQYF
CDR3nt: TGTGCCAGCAGTCCCAATGACTGGACAGGGCCGGAGACCCAGTACTTC

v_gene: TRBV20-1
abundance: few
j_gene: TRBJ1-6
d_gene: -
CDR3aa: CSAPGTSYLNNSPLHF
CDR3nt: TGCAGTGCTCCCGGGACATCCTACCTCAATAATTCACCCCTCCACTTT

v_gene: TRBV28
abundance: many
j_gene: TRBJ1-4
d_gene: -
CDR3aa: CASTYPGEGEKLFF
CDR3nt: TGTGCCAGCACCTACCCGGGGGAGGGGGAAAAACTGTTTTTT